Listed here are 11 T cell receptor beta chains from one sample, sequenced in a study of cytomegalovirus exposure and HLA in healthy donors. PCR amplification relied on 60 Vbeta primers (plus 13 Jbeta primers). Using immunoSEQ multiplex PCR, the repertoire was profiled, and TCRdb retains in-frame clones only, with some absent. The repertoire holds 35,000 to 45,000 clones, roughly 63% seen once, with around 11% in the top ten. Sequences were obtained from PBMCs. Receptor source: a man between 60 and 75 years old in good health and CMV-seropositive.

The chain has TRBV6-1 and TRBJ2-5; D ambiguous. V lost 3 bases, J lost 5 bases, and 10 bases lay in between. Germline loops: CDR1 MNHNS, CDR2 SASEGT. The CDR3 contains 13 residues. CDR3 residues: CASSDGSLETQYF. For the CDR3, the DNA is TGTGCCAGCAGTGATGGTAGCCTGGAGACCCAGTACTTC.

The chain uses TRBV28 and TRBJ2-7; D not resolved. CDR3 length: 13 amino acids. Germline V gene data show CDR1 as MDHEN and CDR2 as SYDVKM. V was cut by 3 bases and J by 0 bases, with 6 bases left in between. DNA for the CDR3: TGTGCCAGCAGTTTGTACAGCTCCTACGAGCAGTACTTC. This translates into CASSLYSSYEQYF.

The CDR3 DNA reads as TGCAGCGTTGAATTCAAGCAGAAGGCGGCATACGATGAGCAGTTCTTC. Translated: CSVEFKQKAAYDEQFF. This chain links TRBV29-1 with TRBJ2-1, with D unresolved. The germline gives CDR1 SQVTM, CDR2 ANQGSEA. The CDR3 totals 16 residues. The V gene lost 2 bases and the J gene lost 8 bases, with 22 bases spanning the gap.

This clone was recorded a few times. This rearrangement joins TRBV7-2 to TRBJ2-5, with D maybe TRBD2 (5 bases). The CDR3 covers 13 residues. Germline V lookup: CDR1 SGHTA, CDR2 FQGNSA. Trimming shortened V by 3 bases and J by 7 bases, and 12 bases separated the two germline ends. CDR3 sequence: CASSFYGEGTQYF. In nucleotides, the CDR3 is TGTGCCAGCAGCTTTTATGGCGAGGGGACCCAGTACTTC.

The CDR3 nucleotides read TGTGCCAGCAGCTTGGCCATAGGCGGGAGGGCCGGTGGTGGGCAGTTCTTC. It translates to CASSLAIGGRAGGGQFF. The chain recombines TRBV5-4 with TRBJ2-1; 9 positions agree with TRBD2. The V gene's germline CDR1 is SGHNT and CDR2 YYREEE (reference sequence). V dropped 0 bases and J dropped 12; count of bases not matched to a gene: 16. CDR3 length: 17 residues.

This clone was detected only a few times. The chain combines TRBV19 with TRBJ1-2; D uncertain. Germline V gene sequence: CDR1 LNHDA, CDR2 SQIVND (reference sequence). The CDR3 contains 13 residues. With 8 bases removed from V and 4 bases from J, the gap between germline ends came to 14 bases. Written as DNA, the CDR3 is TGTGCCAGTCGGCGGCTGCGCGCCTATGGCTACACCTTC. This gives the protein CASRRLRAYGYTF.

The V and J genes are TRBV7-6 and TRBJ1-2, with D tentatively TRBD1 (5 bases). The germline gives CDR1 SGHVS, CDR2 FNYEAQ. This CDR3 is 13 amino acids long. Trimming pared 1 base from V and 8 bases from J, leaving 11 bases between. The CDR3 loop reads CASSLDGAKGYTF. As DNA, the CDR3 is TGTGCCAGCAGCTTAGATGGGGCGAAAGGCTACACCTTC.

The chain employs TRBV6-5 and TRBJ1-6, with D perhaps TRBD1 (5 bases). The V end was cut by 6 bases, the J end by 9 bases, with 12 bases between. Germline assignment: CDR1 MNHEY and CDR2 SVGAGI. The CDR3 consists of 13 residues. The chain's CDR3 is CASRDGRGSPLHF. CDR3 in DNA: TGTGCCAGCAGAGACGGAAGGGGTTCACCCCTCCACTTT.

V and J are TRBV18 and TRBJ2-7; tentative D call: TRBD2 (6 bases). The CDR3 extends over 16 amino acids. The V gene lost 3 bases and the J gene lost 4 bases, with 19 bases spanning the gap. Germline V lookup: CDR1 KGHSH, CDR2 LQKENI. The DNA of the CDR3 is TGTGCCAGCTCACCGTTCGGGGGTGGGGAGAGGTACGAGCAGTACTTC. It codes for CASSPFGGGERYEQYF.

The J gene is TRBJ2-3, the V gene TRBV4-3, with 7 bases aligning to TRBD2. The V gene's germline CDR1 is LGHNA and CDR2 YSLEER. V lost 0 bases and J lost 11; bases outside the gene matches: 8. The CDR3 runs 14 residues. CDR3: CASSQDREGYGQYF. In nucleotides, the CDR3 is TGCGCCAGCAGCCAAGATAGGGAGGGGTATGGGCAGTATTTT.

V and J are TRBV27 and TRBJ2-3; perhaps TRBD2 as D (5 bases). CDR1 and CDR2 (germline): MNHEY, SMNVEV (reference sequence). CDR3 size: 14 residues. V dropped 7 bases and J dropped 2 bases, with 13 bases sitting between them. The CDR3 DNA follows: TGTGCCAGCAAAGATAGAGGGTACACAGATACGCAGTATTTT. As protein: CASKDRGYTDTQYF.